The entry below gives a single T cell receptor (beta chain) sequence along with its context. The antigen is undetermined. Other DNA variants within this sample encode the same CDR3. This sample was taken from a study of shared clonotypes between healthy human individuals. Study outcomes and limitations: Sharing across several donors was seen in roughly 5% of naive CD4 clonotypes.

Only in-frame clones appear in the TCRdb table, and some are missing; sequencing was by immunoSEQ multiplex PCR. Of 2.5 million or so clones listed, 90% to 95% are singletons. With 4 bases clipped from V and 4 bases from J, the junction kept 4 bases outside the gene matches. The CDR3 runs to 13 residues. Germline V gene lookup returns CDR1 SGHRS and CDR2 YFSETQ. The sequenced material came from naive CD4+ T cells sorted from blood. Subset defined: CD45RA+ positively selected. The rearrangement joins TRBV5-1 to TRBJ2-5, with 7 bases that match TRBD2. The source of this sequence is a man between 18 and 29 years old in good health. CDR3 in amino acids: CASSLWEGETQYF. The CDR3 DNA reads as TGCGCCAGCAGCCTGTGGGAGGGAGAGACCCAGTACTTC.